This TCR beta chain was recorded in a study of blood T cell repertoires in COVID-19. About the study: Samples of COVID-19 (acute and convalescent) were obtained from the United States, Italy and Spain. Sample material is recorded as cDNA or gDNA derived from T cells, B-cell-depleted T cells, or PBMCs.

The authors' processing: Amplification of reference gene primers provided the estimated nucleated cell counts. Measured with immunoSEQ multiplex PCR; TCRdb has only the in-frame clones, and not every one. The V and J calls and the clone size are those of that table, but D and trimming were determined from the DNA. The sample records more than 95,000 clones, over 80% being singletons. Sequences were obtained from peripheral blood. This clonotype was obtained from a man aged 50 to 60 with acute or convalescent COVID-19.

CDR3 coding DNA: TGTGCCAGCTCACCCCCCCCGGGGCTAGCGGGAGGGTACTCCTACAATGAGCAGTTCTTC. As protein: CASSPPPGLAGGYSYNEQFF. The chain joins TRBV18 to TRBJ2-1; TRBD2 agrees at 12 bases. Germline-derived CDR1 and CDR2 are KGHSH and LQKENI. Trimming removed 3 bases from V and 0 bases from J; junction bases left unmatched: 12. The CDR3 is 20 amino acids.